Below, 7 T cell receptor beta chains from the same sample are listed, as sequenced in a study of OX40 agonist ivuxolimab in advanced cancers. TCRdb keeps only in-frame clones here, not all; method: immunoSEQ multiplex PCR. Among roughly 60,000 clones, about nine tenths were seen once, and the ten largest hold 25%. This material consisted of CD4+ or CD8+ T cells sorted from blood, taken in a trial of the OX40 agonist ivuxolimab. The receptors derive from an adult with an advanced solid tumor such as melanoma, head and neck, liver or kidney cancer.

This clone is a singleton in its sample. The chain has TRBV9 and TRBJ2-1; 12 nucleotides agree with TRBD2. Germline V gene lookup returns CDR1 SGDLS and CDR2 YYNGEE. The CDR3 spans 17 residues. The ends lost 0 bases at V and 3 bases at J; junction bases unmatched: 4. The DNA for the CDR3 is TGTGCCAGCAGCGTAGCTAGCGGGAGGGGAGGCTACAATGAGCAGTTCTTC. Protein sequence: CASSVASGRGGYNEQFF. Full variable domain (remainder filled in from reference TRBV9 and TRBJ2-1): DSGVTQTPKHLITATGQRVTLRCSPRSGDLSVYWYQQSLDQGLQFLIQYYNGEERAKGNILERFSAQQFPDLHSELNLSSLELGDSALYFCASSVASGRGGYNEQFFGPGTRLTVL.

The chain employs TRBV18 and TRBJ2-1, with 10 bases identical to TRBD2. Looked up from germline, CDR1 is KGHSH and CDR2 is LQKENI. The CDR3 runs 16 residues. The V segment lost 0 bases and the J segment 7 bases; nucleotides outside the gene matches: 6. In nucleotides, the CDR3 is TGTGCCAGCTCACCACCGCCTAGCGGGAGTCGGAATGAGCAGTTCTTC. It encodes CASSPPPSGSRNEQFF.

The CDR3 here is CASSLGDGLAKNIQYF. The CDR3 bases are TGTGCCAGCAGCTTAGGGGACGGGTTAGCCAAAAACATTCAGTACTTC. The chain employs TRBV7-9 and TRBJ2-4; possibly TRBD1 or TRBD2 for D (5 bases each). V gave up 1 base and J gave up 0 bases, with 10 bases separating them. Germline CDR1 SEHNR, CDR2 FQNEAQ (reference sequence). The CDR3 consists of 16 residues.

Concerning this clone itself: Additional DNA sequences in this sample encode the identical CDR3. The rearrangement uses TRBV11-2 and TRBJ2-7; no firm D call. The ends were cut back, 1 base at V and 3 bases at J, with 7 bases in the middle. The germline CDR1 and CDR2 sequences are SGHAT and FQNNGV. The CDR3 sequence is 13 residues long. CDR3 nucleotide sequence: TGTGCCAGCAGCTTAGGCCGAGGCTACGAGCAGTACTTC. This codes for CASSLGRGYEQYF.

The V gene is TRBV7-2, the J gene TRBJ2-7, with TRBD2 identical over 7 bases. This CDR3 comprises 13 residues. Trimming cost V 5 bases and J 3 bases; bases outside gene matches: 4. The germline gives CDR1 SGHTA, CDR2 FQGNSA. The CDR3 loop reads CASSLRGIYEQYF. The CDR3 DNA reads as TGTGCCAGCAGCCTGCGGGGGATCTACGAGCAGTACTTC.

The chain recombines TRBV7-9 with TRBJ2-3, with D unclear. The CDR3 covers 13 residues. V was trimmed by 2 bases and J by 4 bases, leaving 7 bases between them. Germline CDR1 is SEHNR and CDR2 is FQNEAQ (reference sequence). CDR3 amino acids: CASSLSAADTQYF. CDR3 nucleotides: TGTGCCAGCAGCTTATCGGCAGCAGATACGCAGTATTTT.

The V and J genes are TRBV19 and TRBJ2-5; 7 bases are a match to TRBD2. The better agreement between TRBJ2-7 and the DNA end casts doubt on the J call. This CDR3 spans 14 amino acids. Germline V lookup: CDR1 LNHDA, CDR2 SQIVND (reference sequence). CDR3 bases: TGTGCCAGTAGTGGGAGGGCAATTGGCTACGAGCAGTACTTC. Translated, it gives CASSGRAIGYEQYF.